This T cell receptor (beta chain) was identified in a study of blood T cell repertoires in COVID-19. As for the study in general: Nucleic acid was either cDNA or gDNA, and it came from T cells, B-cell-depleted T cells, or PBMCs.

The CDR3 covers 15 residues. The germline V and J ends were trimmed by 3 bases and 1 base, with 11 bases remaining between them. CDR1 is SGHRS and CDR2 is YFSETQ in the germline V gene. Turning to this clone: The same CDR3 can be traced to other DNA sequences in this sample.

The repertoire was sequenced with immunoSEQ multiplex PCR; TCRdb's copy has only in-frame clones and lacks some. The table has about 370,000 clones, roughly nine tenths seen once. The V call is TRBV5-1, the J call TRBJ2-1; a weak D match, TRBD1 (6 bases). Sequencing input: PBMCs or T cells enriched from blood (not recorded which). The TCR was taken from a man aged 18 to 30 who had recovered from COVID-19. The CDR3 sequence is CASSSTGSSYNEQFF. The CDR3 DNA follows: TGCGCCAGCAGCTCAACAGGGTCGTCCTACAATGAGCAGTTCTTC. Looking up the rest from reference TRBV5-1 and TRBJ2-1 gives the full variable domain: KAGVTQTPRYLIKTRGQQVTLSCSPISGHRSVSWYQQTPGQGLQFLFEYFSETQRNKGNFPGRFSGRQFSNSRSEMNVSTLELGDSALYLCASSSTGSSYNEQFFGPGTRLTVL.